The TCR beta chain described here comes from a study of CD4 T cells in relation to SARS-CoV-2 and coronaviruses. As for this clone: Its specificity is unknown.

Generated by immunoSEQ multiplex PCR, the TCRdb table keeps only in-frame clones and is missing some. The table lists roughly 43,000 clones, approximately 80% of them singletons, with 1.4% in the top ten. Germline values: CDR1 MGHRA, CDR2 YSYEKL. The germline V and J ends were trimmed by 0 bases and 5 bases, with 9 bases remaining between them. CDR3 length equals 14 residues. This receptor was identified in an adult with COVID-19. This chain uses TRBV4-1 with TRBJ2-3, with D perhaps given as TRBD1 or TRBD2 (5 bases each). Sequencing input: naive CD4+ T cells from PBMCs, cultured in vitro. Subset: naive CD4+ T cells isolated by negative enrichment. The CDR3: CASSQELGGDTQYF. The DNA for the CDR3 is TGCGCCAGCAGCCAAGAACTTGGGGGAGATACGCAGTATTTT.